This TCR beta chain was sequenced during a study of T-cell reconstitution after alpha-beta-depleted transplantation in children. Unique molecular identifiers featured in how the TCRbeta library was prepared. TCRdb reanalysed the PCR reads using MiXCR and keeps one entry per CDR3 protein. The profile shows about 340,000 distinct CDR3 sequences, 15% to 20% of them singletons. V was shortened by 3 bases and J by 4 bases, with 16 bases between the two germline ends. The CDR3 has 16 residues. General study findings and limits: Among T cells one year after transplant, newly produced cells accounted for most counts and diversity. Several hundred graft clones that had expanded were reportedly the source of alpha-beta T cells about two months after transplant.

The sample holds a few counts of this clonotype. As yet, its antigen is unknown. The genes are TRBV12-3 or TRBV12-4 and TRBJ2-1, with D possibly matching TRBD2 (6 bases). Sequenced material: PBMCs, mostly from graft donor cells, taken 360 days after TCRalphabeta/CD19-depleted stem cell transplant. The clonotype originates from a male patient aged 2 to 9 who had a stem cell transplant for acute lymphoblastic leukemia, so the T cells may come from the graft donor. CDR3 in DNA: TGTGCCAGCAGTTTGGGCCCGGGAGCAAAGTACAATGAGCAGTTCTTC. It translates to CASSLGPGAKYNEQFF.